The present TCR beta chain was sequenced within a study of neurological immune-mediated disorders. Synthesis of cDNA was accomplished via 5'RACE employing 10-nucleotide random UMIs. Using its own MiXCR run on the 5' RACE reads, TCRdb lists one record per CDR3 protein. The profile shows over 45,000 distinct CDR3 sequences, 3.5% to 4% of them singletons. In its sample, this clonotype was seen many times. Sequencing used CD4+ T cells from blood. The receptor's source is a middle-aged woman with multiple sclerosis.

The CDR3 loop reads CASSFQDSGANVLTF. The CDR3 nucleotides are TGTGCCAGCAGTTTTCAAGACTCTGGGGCCAACGTCCTGACTTTC. V usage is TRBV12-3 or TRBV12-4 and J usage is TRBJ2-6, with no clear D. V shed 3 bases and J shed 0 bases, with 6 bases lying between them. The CDR3 is 15 residues long.